This TCR beta chain is drawn from a study of cytomegalovirus exposure and HLA in healthy donors. V gave up 3 bases and J gave up 0 bases, with 10 bases separating them. Germline CDR1 MNHEY, CDR2 SMNVEV (reference sequence). The CDR3 consists of 15 residues. Libraries were prepared by immunoSEQ multiplex PCR; TCRdb keeps only in-frame clonotypes and omits some of them. The table records 110,000 to 150,000 clones, about 95% of them present only once. Sequencing input: PBMCs. This receptor was identified in a man aged 18 to 29 in good health and CMV-seropositive. This rearrangement joins TRBV27 to TRBJ2-3; D is uncertain. CDR3 sequence (DNA): TGTGCCAGCAGTTTTCGGGTTCGTAGCACAGATACGCAGTATTTT. Translating it yields CASSFRVRSTDTQYF.